The clone carrying this TCR beta chain was counted between two and nine times. Germline CDR1 MNHEY, CDR2 SVGAGI. This CDR3 is built from 14 residues. V shed 11 bases and J shed 9 bases, with 23 bases lying between them. The data belong to a study of T cell responses to AZD1222 COVID-19 vaccine. Here immunoSEQ multiplex PCR was the method, and the copy in TCRdb shows in-frame clones only, minus some. The sample lists under 200,000 clones, roughly 92% occurring once. This chain uses TRBV6-5 with TRBJ1-5; no definite D call. This TCR came from an adult who received the MenACWY meningococcal vaccine as a control. The source was peripheral blood, collected 28 days after the second dose of the MenACWY control vaccine. The DNA of the CDR3 is TGTGCCCGGATCCTATTAAGGGCCGCCGGGCCCCAGCATTTT. It specifies CARILLRAAGPQHF.